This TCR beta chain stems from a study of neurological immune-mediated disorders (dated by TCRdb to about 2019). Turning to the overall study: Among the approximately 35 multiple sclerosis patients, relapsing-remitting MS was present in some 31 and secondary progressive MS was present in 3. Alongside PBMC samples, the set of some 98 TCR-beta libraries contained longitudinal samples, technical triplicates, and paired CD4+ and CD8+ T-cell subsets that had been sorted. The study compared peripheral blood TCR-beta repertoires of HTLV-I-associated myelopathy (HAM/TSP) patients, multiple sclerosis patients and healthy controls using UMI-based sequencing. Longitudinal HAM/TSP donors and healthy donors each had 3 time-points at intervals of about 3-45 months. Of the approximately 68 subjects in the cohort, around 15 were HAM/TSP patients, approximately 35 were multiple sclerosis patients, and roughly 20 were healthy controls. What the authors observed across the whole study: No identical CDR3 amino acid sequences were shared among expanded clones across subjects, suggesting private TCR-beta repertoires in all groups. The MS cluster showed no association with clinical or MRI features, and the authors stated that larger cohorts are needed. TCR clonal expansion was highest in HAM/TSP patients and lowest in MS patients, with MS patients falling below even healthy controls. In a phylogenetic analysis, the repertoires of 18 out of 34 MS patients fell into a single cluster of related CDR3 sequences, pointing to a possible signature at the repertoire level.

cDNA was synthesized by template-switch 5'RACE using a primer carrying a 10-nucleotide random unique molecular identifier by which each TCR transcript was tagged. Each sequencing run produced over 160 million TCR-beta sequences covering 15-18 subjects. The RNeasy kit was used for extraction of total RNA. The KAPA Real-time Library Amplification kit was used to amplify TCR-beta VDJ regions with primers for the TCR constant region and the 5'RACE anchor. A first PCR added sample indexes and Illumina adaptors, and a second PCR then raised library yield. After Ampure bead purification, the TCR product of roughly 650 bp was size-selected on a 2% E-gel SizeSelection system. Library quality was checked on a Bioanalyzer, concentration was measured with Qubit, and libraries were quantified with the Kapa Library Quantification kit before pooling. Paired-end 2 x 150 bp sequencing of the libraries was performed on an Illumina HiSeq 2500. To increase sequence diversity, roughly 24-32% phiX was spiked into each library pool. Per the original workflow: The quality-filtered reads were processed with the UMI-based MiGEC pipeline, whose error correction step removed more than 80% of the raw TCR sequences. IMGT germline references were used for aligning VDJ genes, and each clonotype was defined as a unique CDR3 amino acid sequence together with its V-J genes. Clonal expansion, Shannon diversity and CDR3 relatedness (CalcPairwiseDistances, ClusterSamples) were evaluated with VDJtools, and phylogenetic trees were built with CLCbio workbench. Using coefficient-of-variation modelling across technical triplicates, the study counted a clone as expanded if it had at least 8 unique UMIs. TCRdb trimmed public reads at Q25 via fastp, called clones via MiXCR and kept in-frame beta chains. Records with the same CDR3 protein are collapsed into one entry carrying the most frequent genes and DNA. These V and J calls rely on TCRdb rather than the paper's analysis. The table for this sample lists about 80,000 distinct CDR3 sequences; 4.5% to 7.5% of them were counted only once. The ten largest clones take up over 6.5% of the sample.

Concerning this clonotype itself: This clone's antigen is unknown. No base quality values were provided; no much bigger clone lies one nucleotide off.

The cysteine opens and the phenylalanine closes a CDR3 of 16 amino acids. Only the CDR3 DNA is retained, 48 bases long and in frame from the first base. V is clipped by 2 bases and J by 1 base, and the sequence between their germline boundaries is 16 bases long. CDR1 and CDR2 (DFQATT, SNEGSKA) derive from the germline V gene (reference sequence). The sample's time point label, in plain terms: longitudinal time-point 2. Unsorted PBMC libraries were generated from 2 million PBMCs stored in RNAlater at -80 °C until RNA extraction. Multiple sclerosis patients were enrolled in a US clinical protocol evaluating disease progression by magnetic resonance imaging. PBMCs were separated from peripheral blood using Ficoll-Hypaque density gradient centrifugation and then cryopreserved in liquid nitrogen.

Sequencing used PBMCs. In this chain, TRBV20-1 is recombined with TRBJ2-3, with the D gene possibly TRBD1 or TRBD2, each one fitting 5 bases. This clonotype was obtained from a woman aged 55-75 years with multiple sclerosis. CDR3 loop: CSARPAEGPGTDTQYF. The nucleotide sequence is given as TGCAGTGCTAGACCCGCAGAGGGGCCCGGCACAGATACGCAGTATTTT.